Presented here are 26 T cell receptor beta chains from one specimen sequenced in a study of metastatic and nonmetastatic thyroid tumors. Patients underwent thyroid surgery, and none had received any treatment before it. TCRdb used MiXCR to call clones anew from the PCR reads. Of 30,000 to 40,000 clones in the sample, under 25% were seen once. Sequencing input: tumor tissue. These receptors were obtained from a male donor with papillary thyroid cancer or a benign thyroid nodule (not recorded which). Some clones in this sample may be carry-over from other donors' samples.

There are many counts of this clone. Just one base apart from a much larger clone, this may be a read error. This sample includes further DNA sequences coding for the same CDR3. The J gene is TRBJ2-1, the V gene TRBV2; 8 bases agree with TRBD2. The V gene's germline CDR1 is SNHLY and CDR2 FYNNEI. This CDR3 spans 14 amino acids. CDR3 DNA: TGTGCTAGGAATAGCGGGAAGGGGAACAATGAGCAGTTCTTC. Amino acids: CARNSGKGNNEQFF.

In its sample, this clone was seen many times. A much bigger clone sits one base away, suggesting this may be a read error. The chain recombines TRBV18 with TRBJ2-7, with 7 bases lining up with TRBD2. Germline assignment: CDR1 KGHSH and CDR2 LQKENI. The ends lost 3 bases at V and 6 bases at J; junction bases unmatched: 11. This CDR3 comprises 15 residues. CDR3 amino acids: CASSPLADQALEQYF. The DNA of the CDR3 is TGTGCCAGCTCACCCCTAGCGGACCAGGCCCTCGAGCAGTACTTC.

This chain uses TRBV6-1 with TRBJ1-5; TRBD1 is a possible D gene (6 bases). Trimming left V 6 bases short and J 7 bases short, with 13 bases between. Per the germline V gene, CDR1 is MNHNS and CDR2 is SASEGT. This CDR3 is built from 13 residues. The CDR3 sequence: CASRRGVEQPQHF. DNA of the CDR3: TGTGCCAGCAGAAGGGGGGTCGAGCAGCCCCAGCATTTT.

There are a few counts of this clone. This chain uses TRBV6-1 with TRBJ2-1, with 11 bases lining up with TRBD2. V was pared by 1 base and J by 7 bases, with 3 bases of the junction left unmatched. This CDR3 is built from 15 residues. CDR1 MNHNS and CDR2 SASEGT come from the germline V gene. CDR3 loop: CASSEGLAGSNEQFF. CDR3 sequence (DNA): TGTGCCAGCAGTGAAGGACTAGCGGGAAGTAATGAGCAGTTCTTC.

This chain connects TRBV7-3 to TRBJ2-1; 8 positions match TRBD1. Germline CDR1 SGHTA, CDR2 FQGTGA. This CDR3 has 14 residues. Trimming cost V 6 bases and J 5 bases; bases outside gene matches: 6. The CDR3 DNA reads TGTGCCAGCAGATCCGGGACAGGCAACAATGAGCAGTTCTTC. Its translation is CASRSGTGNNEQFF.

The J gene is TRBJ1-1, the V gene TRBV12-3 or TRBV12-4; D is unresolved. Deletions cut 1 base from V and 4 bases from J, with 10 bases between. This CDR3 contains 14 residues. CDR3: CASSLGGMITEAFF. CDR3 coding DNA: TGTGCCAGCAGTTTAGGAGGGATGATCACTGAAGCTTTCTTT.

This clone was counted at least ten times. The chain employs TRBV6-2 or TRBV6-3 and TRBJ2-3, with 10 positions matching TRBD2. V was clipped by 4 bases and J by 8 bases; unmatched bases: 12. In germline, CDR1 is MNHEY, CDR2 SVGEGT. This CDR3 is built from 16 residues. CDR3 nucleotide sequence: TGTGCCAGCAGTTTTGAAGCGGGAGGGCCTTATCTTACGCAGTATTTT. The encoded protein is CASSFEAGGPYLTQYF.

V and J are TRBV5-6 and TRBJ1-4; D perhaps matches TRBD1 (5 bases). CDR3 size: 15 residues. Germline V gene lookup returns CDR1 SGHDT and CDR2 YYEEEE. V dropped 3 bases and J dropped 7 bases, with 16 bases sitting between them. In nucleotides, the CDR3 is TGTGCCAGCAGCTCCCGACAGACGTCGAGTGAAAAACTGTTTTTT. It is translated as CASSSRQTSSEKLFF.

The V call is TRBV20-1, the J call TRBJ2-7; the D call may be TRBD1 or TRBD2 (5 bases each). Trimming cost V 3 bases and J 7 bases, with 13 bases left between them. Germline V lookup: CDR1 DFQATT, CDR2 SNEGSKA (reference sequence). This CDR3 contains 12 residues. The DNA for the CDR3 is TGCAGTGCTAGCCGGGACCATAAAGAGCAGTACTTC. Its translation is CSASRDHKEQYF.

This clone was counted ten times or more. This chain uses TRBV12-3 or TRBV12-4 with TRBJ1-5; 8 bases match TRBD1. Trimming removed 2 bases from V and 5 bases from J; junction bases left unmatched: 5. The CDR3 extends over 15 amino acids. The CDR3 sequence is CASSLRKQGDQPQHF. In nucleotides, the CDR3 is TGTGCCAGCAGTTTAAGGAAACAGGGGGATCAGCCCCAGCATTTT.

This clone was detected ten times or more. The rearrangement joins TRBV5-1 to TRBJ2-5, with TRBD1 matching over 9 bases. After removal of 4 bases from V and 4 bases from J, the junction contained 2 bases not matched to a gene. CDR3 length: 13 residues. Germline V lookup: CDR1 SGHRS, CDR2 YFSETQ. In DNA, the CDR3 is TGCGCCAGCAGCGTGGGACAGGGAGAGACCCAGTACTTC. Protein: CASSVGQGETQYF.

This clone occurred many times. The V and J genes are TRBV20-1 and TRBJ2-1, with TRBD2 matching 7 bases. This CDR3 spans 12 amino acids. J lost 10 bases, V lost 3 bases, and 6 bases had no gene match. From germline, CDR1 is DFQATT and CDR2 SNEGSKA (reference sequence). CDR3 coding DNA: TGCAGTGCTAGCGGGAGGCAATGGGAGCAGTTCTTC. It yields the protein CSASGRQWEQFF.

This clone came up once. The V call is TRBV5-1, the J call TRBJ1-1, with 9 nucleotides matching TRBD1. The CDR3 sequence is 18 residues long. Germline V gene lookup returns CDR1 SGHRS and CDR2 YFSETQ. Unmatched junction bases numbered 9, after V lost 0 bases and J lost 0 bases. The CDR3 bases are TGCGCCAGCAGCTTGGGTTTAGGGACAGGGACTCTGAACACTGAAGCTTTCTTT. Its translation is CASSLGLGTGTLNTEAFF.

This clone has a count of ten or more. The rearrangement uses TRBV6-2 or TRBV6-3 and TRBJ2-3; D is perhaps TRBD2 (6 bases). Deletions cut 2 bases from V and 8 bases from J, with 8 bases between. In germline, CDR1 is MNHEY, CDR2 SVGEGT. The CDR3 is 12 residues long. The CDR3 loop is CASSYIGSTQYF. CDR3 in DNA: TGTGCCAGCAGTTACATCGGGAGTACGCAGTATTTT.

The chain is built from TRBV6-5 and TRBJ2-7; no reliable D call. This CDR3 is 11 amino acids long. CDR1 is MNHEY, CDR2 SVGAGI, per germline. V was clipped by 7 bases and J by 3 bases, with 7 bases between them. CDR3 sequence reads: CASTFNYEQYF. DNA for the CDR3: TGTGCCAGCACGTTTAACTACGAGCAGTACTTC.

The chain recombines TRBV9 with TRBJ1-2; 7 bases fit TRBD1. CDR3 length: 14 residues. The germline gives CDR1 SGDLS, CDR2 YYNGEE. The V gene end was trimmed by 1 base and the J gene end by 3 bases; junction bases not matched to a gene: 3. CDR3 sequence reads: CASSVNTGDYGYTF. In DNA, the CDR3 is TGTGCCAGCAGCGTAAACACAGGGGACTATGGCTACACCTTC. Variable domain in full (rest from reference TRBV9 and TRBJ1-2): DSGVTQTPKHLITATGQRVTLRCSPRSGDLSVYWYQQSLDQGLQFLIQYYNGEERAKGNILERFSAQQFPDLHSELNLSSLELGDSALYFCASSVNTGDYGYTFGSGTRLTVV.

The table lists this clone with a count of one. The V call is TRBV30, the J call TRBJ1-6; a weak D match, TRBD1 (6 bases). Germline-derived CDR1 and CDR2 are GTSNPN and SVGIG (reference sequence). The V and J ends lost 1 base and 12 bases respectively, with 13 bases between them. This CDR3 contains 13 residues. The CDR3 nucleotides read TGTGCCTGGAGTGGTTCCAGGGGACGACCCCTCCACTTT. This sequence encodes CAWSGSRGRPLHF.

Ten or more counts support this clone. The V and J genes are TRBV27 and TRBJ2-3; D might be TRBD2 (6 bases). Germline V gene sequence: CDR1 MNHEY, CDR2 SMNVEV (reference sequence). Trimming left V 6 bases short and J 2 bases short, with 18 bases between. CDR3 length: 16 amino acids. The CDR3: CASSDRFSGYTDTQYF. CDR3 bases: TGTGCCAGCAGCGACCGATTTAGCGGTTACACAGATACGCAGTATTTT.

This clone occurred many times. The V and J genes are TRBV29-1 and TRBJ2-4, with 7 nucleotides matching TRBD2. Trimming removed 4 bases from V and 0 bases from J; junction bases left unmatched: 3. Germline loops: CDR1 SQVTM, CDR2 ANQGSEA. The CDR3 totals 14 residues. The CDR3 protein is CSVALAAAKNIQYF. DNA for the CDR3: TGCAGCGTTGCCCTAGCGGCAGCCAAAAACATTCAGTACTTC.

This clone is deemed medium-sized. V and J are TRBV6-1 and TRBJ2-1, with D tentatively TRBD1 (6 bases). V dropped 9 bases and J dropped 8 bases, with 14 bases sitting between them. CDR3 length equals 12 residues. The germline gives CDR1 MNHNS, CDR2 SASEGT. The CDR3, as DNA: TGTGCCAGTAACAGGGATATCGATGAGCAGTTCTTC. It codes for CASNRDIDEQFF.

This clone came up once. CDR3 nucleotides: TGTGCCTGGAGAAGGAGGGGTTATAACACTGAAGCTTTCTTT. As protein: CAWRRRGYNTEAFF. The chain joins TRBV30 to TRBJ1-1; D may be TRBD1 (5 bases). The V and J ends lost 3 bases and 2 bases respectively, with 13 bases between them. The CDR3 consists of 14 residues. Looked up from germline, CDR1 is GTSNPN and CDR2 is SVGIG (reference sequence).

There are many counts of this clone. The chain uses TRBV28 and TRBJ2-2; D uncertain. There are 13 residues in the CDR3. V lost 5 bases to trimming and J lost 9 bases, with 13 bases between them. Germline lookup yields CDR1 MDHEN and CDR2 SYDVKM. CDR3 protein: CASSPSQLRELFF. CDR3 sequence (DNA): TGTGCCAGCAGTCCGTCACAGCTCCGGGAGCTGTTTTTT.

The V and J genes are TRBV7-6 and TRBJ2-2, with D hard to call. Trimming removed 4 bases from V and 1 base from J, with 10 bases in between. The CDR3 sequence is 15 residues long. Per germline, CDR1 SGHVS and CDR2 FNYEAQ. This chain's CDR3 is CASSSPWRNTGELFF. DNA for the CDR3: TGTGCCAGCAGCTCCCCCTGGAGGAACACCGGGGAGCTGTTTTTT.

This clone is medium-sized (0.01 to 0.1%) within its sample. A read error may account for a junction end that differs from germline. This rearrangement joins TRBV2 to TRBJ2-7; 11 bases align to TRBD2. CDR3 length: 15 amino acids. Germline CDR1 is SNHLY and CDR2 is FYNNEI. The CDR3 region is CASREGLAGHYEQYF. As DNA, the CDR3 is TGTGCCAGCAGAGAAGGACTAGCGGGTCATTACGAGCAGTACTTC.

On this clone: The junction shows a germline mismatch at one end, possibly a read error. The rearrangement links TRBV5-1 to TRBJ2-3, with D possibly matching TRBD1 (6 bases). CDR3 size: 14 residues. The V gene's germline CDR1 is SGHRS and CDR2 YFSETQ. CDR3 sequence: CASSPRGSKDTQYF. CDR3 coding DNA: TGCGCCAGCAGCCCTAGGGGGAGCAAAGATACGCAGTATTTT.

Ten or more counts support this clone. This rearrangement joins TRBV9 to TRBJ2-3; D uncertain. V was clipped by 3 bases and J by 2 bases, with 10 bases between them. Germline V gene data show CDR1 as SGDLS and CDR2 as YYNGEE. The CDR3 is 14 residues long. This chain's CDR3 is CASSGAVPTDTQYF. DNA of the CDR3: TGTGCCAGCAGCGGTGCAGTCCCCACAGATACGCAGTATTTT.